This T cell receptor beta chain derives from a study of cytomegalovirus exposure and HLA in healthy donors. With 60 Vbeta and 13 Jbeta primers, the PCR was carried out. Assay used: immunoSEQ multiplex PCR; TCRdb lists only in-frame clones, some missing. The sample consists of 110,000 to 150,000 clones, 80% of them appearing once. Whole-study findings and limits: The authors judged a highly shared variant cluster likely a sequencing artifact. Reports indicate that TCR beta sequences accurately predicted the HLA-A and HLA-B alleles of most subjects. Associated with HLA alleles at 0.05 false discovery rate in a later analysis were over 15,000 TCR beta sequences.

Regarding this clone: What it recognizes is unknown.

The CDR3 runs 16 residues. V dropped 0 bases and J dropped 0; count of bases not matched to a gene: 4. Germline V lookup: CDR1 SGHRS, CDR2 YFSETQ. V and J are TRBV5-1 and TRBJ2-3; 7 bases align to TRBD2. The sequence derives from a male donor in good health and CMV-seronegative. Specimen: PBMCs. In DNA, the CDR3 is TGCGCCAGCAGCTTGGCAGGGCGGGGGAGCACAGATACGCAGTATTTT. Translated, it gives CASSLAGRGSTDTQYF.